This entry lists 2 T cell receptor beta chains sequenced from one sample in a study of CD8 T cells in Susac syndrome (dated by TCRdb to between 2018 and 2021). Library preparation was by the immunoSEQ multiplex PCR assay. RNA was extracted using the RNeasy kit, and roughly 0.5 to 1 microgram was reverse transcribed with random hexamers. TCRdb ran its own pipeline on the public reads, namely fastp trimming at Q25 and MiXCR clone calling, and kept in-frame beta chains. Merged by CDR3 protein, the rows form single entries marked with the most common genes and DNA. This sample has approximately 230,000 distinct CDR3 sequences in its table, and roughly 93% of those were observed once. Around 0.067% of the sample is held by the ten biggest clonotypes. Sample: CD4+ T cells from PBMCs. The receptors were sampled from a human donor with multiple sclerosis.

V is TRBV11-2 and J is TRBJ1-1, with D unresolved. CDR1 and CDR2 (germline): SGHAT, FQNNGV. Between the trimmed V and J ends, which lost 0 bases and 4 bases, there was a span of 9 bases. CDR3 length: 14 residues. The CDR3 is CASSLDWGGTEAFF. As DNA, the CDR3 is TGTGCCAGCAGCTTAGATTGGGGAGGCACTGAAGCTTTCTTT. Full variable domain (rest looked up from reference TRBV11-2 and TRBJ1-1): EAGVAQSPRYKIIEKRQSVAFWCNPISGHATLYWYQQILGQGPKLLIQFQNNGVVDDSQLPKDRFSAERLKGVDSTLKIQPAKLEDSAVYLCASSLDWGGTEAFFGQGTRLTVV.

This chain links TRBV3-1 with TRBJ1-2, with D perhaps TRBD1 (5 bases). Germline V gene data show CDR1 as LGHDT and CDR2 as YNNKEL (reference sequence). V was trimmed by 6 bases and J by 0 bases, leaving 14 bases between them. The CDR3 contains 15 residues. For the CDR3, the DNA is TGTGCCAGCAGTTCTACGGGGCCGACTAACTATGGCTACACCTTC. Its protein product is CASSSTGPTNYGYTF.